This entry features one T cell receptor beta chain sequence. The antigen is undetermined. Pooling was applied to second doses at about 4 or about 12 weeks. Germline CDR1 ENHRY, CDR2 SYGVKD. V gave up 6 bases and J gave up 0 bases; unmatched junction bases: 5. The CDR3 runs 16 residues. These data come from a study of T cell responses to AZD1222 COVID-19 vaccine. Study-wide findings and caveats: Baseline seropositives among AZD1222 recipients totaled only five to seven. In a largely white British group with more females than males, clonal diversity was possibly underestimated. Compared with day 0, the breadth and depth of the Spike-specific TCR repertoire rose significantly after two doses of AZD1222.

Assay used: immunoSEQ multiplex PCR; TCRdb lists only in-frame clones, some missing. The sample has 100,000 to 150,000 clones; approximately 91% are singletons. V usage is TRBV10-3 and J usage is TRBJ2-1; 10 positions match TRBD2. The TCR comes from an adult who received the AZD1222 COVID-19 vaccine. The input for sequencing was peripheral blood, taken 28 days after the second AZD1222 dose. For the CDR3, the DNA is TGTGCCATCAGGCGGACTAGCGGATCCTCCTACAATGAGCAGTTCTTC. Translation gives CAIRRTSGSSYNEQFF.